The 26 T cell receptor beta chains in this list originate from one sample, sequenced in a study of breast tumors, draining lymph nodes, adjacent tissues. TCRdb processed the multiplex PCR reads anew with MiXCR; each CDR3 protein has one entry. In the table there are approximately 15,000 distinct CDR3 sequences, 60% to 70% of which are singletons. Sequencing input: tumor-adjacent breast tissue. The origin of the receptors is a female donor with breast cancer. Some clones in this sample may be carry-over from other donors' samples.

This clonotype was observed a single time. V gene TRBV15 combines with J gene TRBJ1-2; D possibly corresponds to TRBD1 (6 bases). This CDR3 spans 17 amino acids. V was trimmed by 0 bases and J by 2 bases, leaving 16 bases between them. CDR1 and CDR2 from the germline V gene are LNHNV and YYDKDF (reference sequence). CDR3 DNA sequence: TGTGCCACCAGCAGAGATAGGGGGTTGACAGAGAACTATGGCTACACCTTC. Translating it yields CATSRDRGLTENYGYTF.

This chain uses TRBV12-5 with TRBJ2-7, with D tentatively TRBD2 (6 bases). Germline CDR1 and CDR2: LGHNT and FRNRAP. This CDR3 has 18 amino acids. The V gene lost 0 bases and the J gene lost 2 bases, with 20 bases spanning the gap. As DNA, the CDR3 is TGTGCTAGTGGTTTGGTACCGCAGACAAGGAGGGTTACCTACGAGCAGTACTTC. It is translated as CASGLVPQTRRVTYEQYF.

The chain is built from TRBV28 and TRBJ2-2; TRBD1 matches at 8 bases. The CDR3 consists of 15 residues. Trimming cost V 6 bases and J 1 base; bases outside gene matches: 4. Germline V lookup: CDR1 MDHEN, CDR2 SYDVKM. In DNA form, the CDR3 reads TGTGCCAGCAGGGGCACAGGGGGGAACACCGGGGAGCTGTTTTTT. It translates to CASRGTGGNTGELFF.

In this sample, this clonotype is medium-sized. This rearrangement joins TRBV20-1 to TRBJ1-2, with D hard to call. The V gene lost 5 bases and the J gene lost 1 base, with 5 bases spanning the gap. The germline V gene has CDR1 DFQATT and CDR2 SNEGSKA (reference sequence). The CDR3 loop spans 11 amino acids. CDR3 sequence: CSAGINYGYTF. The CDR3 DNA reads as TGCAGTGCTGGGATTAACTATGGCTACACCTTC.

The gene calls are TRBV4-1 and TRBJ2-5; TRBD1 is a possible D gene (5 bases). The CDR3 is 17 residues long. The germline V and J ends were trimmed by 1 base and 2 bases, with 17 bases remaining between them. Germline V lookup: CDR1 MGHRA, CDR2 YSYEKL. CDR3 coding DNA: TGCGCCAGCAGCCAAGTACGAAGGGGCCAGACACAAGAGACCCAGTACTTC. As protein: CASSQVRRGQTQETQYF.

This chain uses TRBV7-9 with TRBJ2-2; D unresolved. V was trimmed by 3 bases and J by 1 base, leaving 6 bases between them. There are 14 residues in the CDR3. Germline CDR1 SEHNR, CDR2 FQNEAQ (reference sequence). The CDR3 sequence: CASSLSVNTGELFF. The CDR3 DNA reads as TGTGCCAGCAGCTTGAGTGTGAACACCGGGGAGCTGTTTTTT.

This clonotype has a count of ten or more. The chain links TRBV27 to TRBJ2-7; possibly TRBD1 or TRBD2 for D (6 bases each). Germline values: CDR1 MNHEY, CDR2 SMNVEV (reference sequence). CDR3 length: 18 residues. Trimming stripped 1 base from V and 3 bases from J, with 22 bases between. CDR3 sequence (DNA): TGTGCCAGCAGTTTATTTTCCCCCGGGAGAGGGGGGCTCTACGAGCAGTACTTC. Residues: CASSLFSPGRGGLYEQYF.

This chain joins TRBV7-2 and TRBJ2-7, with 10 nucleotides matching TRBD1. The germline V gene has CDR1 SGHTA and CDR2 FQGNSA. With 5 bases clipped from V and 5 bases from J, the junction kept 6 bases outside the gene matches. The CDR3 extends over 14 amino acids. The CDR3 loop is CASSAGTGVNEQYF. The CDR3 nucleotides are TGTGCCAGCAGCGCCGGGACAGGGGTTAACGAGCAGTACTTC.

This clonotype has a count of ten or more. The rearrangement uses TRBV25-1 and TRBJ1-2, with 12 bases aligning to TRBD1. The CDR3 length is 14 residues. V was clipped by 6 bases and J by 4 bases; unmatched bases: 3. The germline V gene encodes CDR1 MGHDK and CDR2 SYGVNS. Here the CDR3 reads CASRGTGGLYGYTF. The DNA of the CDR3 is TGTGCCAGCAGGGGGACAGGGGGCCTCTATGGCTACACCTTC.

This clonotype was seen repeatedly, ten times or more. This chain uses TRBV11-2 with TRBJ2-3; D possibly corresponds to TRBD1 (6 bases). Germline V gene sequence: CDR1 SGHAT, CDR2 FQNNGV. The CDR3 spans 14 residues. V was pared by 3 bases and J by 13 bases, with 20 bases between. CDR3 protein: CASSLAPGAAPEYF. The CDR3 nucleotides read TGTGCCAGCAGCTTGGCCCCAGGGGCGGCCCCGGAGTATTTT.

This clonotype was counted once. V usage is TRBV24-1 and J usage is TRBJ2-2; possible D gene TRBD2, 6 bases. The CDR3 totals 16 residues. Germline V gene data show CDR1 as KGHDR and CDR2 as SFDVKD. The ends were cut back, 7 bases at V and 4 bases at J, with 18 bases in the middle. The CDR3 bases are TGTGCCACCAGAAACGGACGGGGAGGCCCCACCGGGGAGCTGTTTTTT. Translated, it gives CATRNGRGGPTGELFF.

This clonotype was seen more than once but under ten times. CDR3 sequence: CASSLTTYGYTF. DNA of the CDR3: TGTGCCAGCAGCTTGACCACTTATGGCTACACCTTC. The chain has TRBV13 and TRBJ1-2; no firm D call. The germline gives CDR1 PRHDT, CDR2 FYEKMQ (reference sequence). The CDR3 length is 12 residues. The ends were cut back, 3 bases at V and 5 bases at J, with 7 bases in the middle.

This clonotype rates as medium-sized (0.01 to 0.1%). The chain is built from TRBV2 and TRBJ1-3; D is ambiguous. The CDR3 is 17 residues long. Trimming removed 4 bases from V and 2 bases from J, with 18 bases in between. Germline loops: CDR1 SNHLY, CDR2 FYNNEI. The CDR3 spells CASSVATLRGTGNTIYF. CDR3 nucleotide sequence: TGTGCCAGCAGTGTAGCTACCTTACGGGGAACTGGAAACACCATATATTTT.

By share, this clonotype ranks as medium-sized. The chain has TRBV2 and TRBJ1-6; perhaps TRBD1 as D (6 bases). The CDR3 is 14 amino acids. From germline, CDR1 is SNHLY and CDR2 FYNNEI. The germline V and J ends were trimmed by 6 bases and 9 bases, with 15 bases remaining between them. Here the CDR3 DNA reads TGTGCCAGCAGAACTCAGGGGTTAGGTTCACCCCTCCACTTT. Protein: CASRTQGLGSPLHF.

This clonotype has just a few counts. V is TRBV19 and J is TRBJ2-5; 7 nucleotides agree with TRBD1. The CDR3 sequence is 13 residues long. Germline CDR1 reads LNHDA; CDR2 reads SQIVND (reference sequence). V lost 4 bases, J lost 5 bases, and 4 bases stayed unmatched. DNA of the CDR3: TGTGCCAGTAGTAAGGGGACAGTGGAGACCCAGTACTTC. Its translation is CASSKGTVETQYF.

The rearrangement joins TRBV4-1 to TRBJ1-6, with 8 positions matching TRBD1. This CDR3 has 15 amino acids. Trimming cost V 1 base and J 7 bases; bases outside gene matches: 3. The germline CDR1 and CDR2 sequences are MGHRA and YSYEKL. Written as DNA, the CDR3 is TGCGCCAGCAGCCAAGTTAGGACAGGGAATTCACCCCTCCACTTT. Encoded protein: CASSQVRTGNSPLHF.

In its sample, this clonotype was seen a few times. The chain carries TRBV5-1 and TRBJ1-6; 7 positions agree with TRBD1. The CDR3 totals 16 residues. V lost 4 bases and J lost 7; bases outside the gene matches: 11. Germline-derived CDR1 and CDR2 are SGHRS and YFSETQ. The chain's CDR3 is CASSLGQGVDNSPLHF. In DNA form, the CDR3 reads TGCGCCAGCAGCCTCGGGCAGGGGGTCGACAATTCACCCCTCCACTTT.

As concerns this clonotype: Germline is not matched at one junction end, which may reflect a read error. CDR3 sequence reads: CSARAPEGKTIQYF. The CDR3 DNA is TGCAGTGCTCGGGCTCCGGAGGGCAAAACCATTCAGTACTTC. The genes are TRBV20-1 and TRBJ2-4, with TRBD2 as a possible D gene (6 bases). This CDR3 region has 14 residues. In germline, CDR1 is DFQATT, CDR2 SNEGSKA (reference sequence).

This clonotype was recorded many times. A much larger clone differs by one base, so this may be a read error. The rearrangement uses TRBV5-8 and TRBJ1-5; D ambiguous. CDR1 SGHTS and CDR2 YDEGEE come from the germline V gene. V lost 4 bases and J lost 5, with 16 bases in between. There are 15 residues in the CDR3. The chain's CDR3 is CASSVDGPPDQPQHF. DNA for the CDR3: TGTGCCAGCAGCGTTGACGGCCCCCCCGATCAGCCCCAGCATTTT.

By proportion, this clonotype is medium-sized (0.01 to 0.1%). The chain employs TRBV20-1 and TRBJ2-1, with D possibly TRBD2 on 7 matching bases. CDR1 and CDR2 from the germline V gene are DFQATT and SNEGSKA (reference sequence). The length of the CDR3 is 14 residues. The CDR3 loop reads CRVLGGGADHEQFF. CDR3 sequence (DNA): TGCAGAGTCTTGGGAGGGGGGGCCGACCATGAGCAGTTCTTC.

V and J are TRBV29-1 and TRBJ2-6, with D unresolved. Germline V CDR1 and CDR2: SQVTM, ANQGSEA. Trimming stripped 4 bases from V and 0 bases from J, with 4 bases between. The CDR3 runs 13 residues. Written as DNA, the CDR3 is TGCAGCGTTGCGGTCTCTGGGGCCAACGTCCTGACTTTC. Translating gives CSVAVSGANVLTF.

This clonotype is a singleton in its sample. The chain joins TRBV7-8 to TRBJ1-2, with D unresolved. Germline V gene sequence: CDR1 SGHVS, CDR2 FQNEAQ. CDR3 length: 13 residues. The ends were cut back, 5 bases at V and 4 bases at J, with 11 bases in the middle. CDR3 sequence (DNA): TGTGCCAGCAGCCCCAACAAGCGCTATGGCTACACCTTC. Residues: CASSPNKRYGYTF.

This chain links TRBV20-1 with TRBJ1-6; TRBD1 aligns across 8 bases. Losses at the gene ends were 7 bases for V and 8 bases for J; bases not matched to a gene: 16. The CDR3 covers 16 residues. Germline V gene lookup returns CDR1 DFQATT and CDR2 SNEGSKA (reference sequence). The CDR3 protein is CSVRGRGGLGHSPLHF. The CDR3 DNA sequence: TGCAGTGTCAGGGGGCGGGGCGGTTTGGGGCATTCACCCCTCCACTTT.

This chain joins TRBV2 and TRBJ2-7; possible D gene TRBD1, 5 bases. Germline values: CDR1 SNHLY, CDR2 FYNNEI. The CDR3 has 15 amino acids. V lost 6 bases and J lost 3, with 18 bases in between. CDR3 residues: CASSFGQKFRYEQYV. The CDR3 region has the DNA TGTGCCAGCAGCTTCGGACAAAAGTTTCGCTACGAGCAGTACGTC.

Ten or more counts support this clonotype. A read error may account for a junction end that differs from germline. This chain joins TRBV6-4 and TRBJ2-3; D perhaps matches TRBD2 (6 bases). This CDR3 contains 15 residues. In germline, CDR1 is MRHNA, CDR2 SNTAGT. The CDR3 bases are TGTGCCAGCAGTCACTCCGGCGGGGTCCCAGATACGCAGTATTTT. Protein product: CASSHSGGVPDTQYF.

The V call is TRBV5-1, the J call TRBJ2-3; 10 bases align to TRBD2. This CDR3 comprises 14 residues. V gave up 4 bases and J gave up 6 bases; unmatched junction bases: 5. Germline CDR1 reads SGHRS; CDR2 reads YFSETQ. This CDR3 reads CASSPTSGSDTQYF. CDR3 nucleotides: TGCGCCAGCAGCCCGACTAGCGGGTCGGATACGCAGTATTTT.